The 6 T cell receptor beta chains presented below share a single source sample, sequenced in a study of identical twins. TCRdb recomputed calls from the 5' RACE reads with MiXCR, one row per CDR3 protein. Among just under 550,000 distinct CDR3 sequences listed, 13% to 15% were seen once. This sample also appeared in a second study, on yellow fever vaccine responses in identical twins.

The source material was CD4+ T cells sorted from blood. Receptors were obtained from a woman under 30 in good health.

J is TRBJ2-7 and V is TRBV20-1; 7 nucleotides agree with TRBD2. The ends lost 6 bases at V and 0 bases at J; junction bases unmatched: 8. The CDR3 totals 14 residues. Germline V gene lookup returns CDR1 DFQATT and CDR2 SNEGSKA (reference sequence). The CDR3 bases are TGCAGTGCAAGCCTCGGGAGGAGCTCCTACGAGCAGTACTTC. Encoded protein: CSASLGRSSYEQYF.

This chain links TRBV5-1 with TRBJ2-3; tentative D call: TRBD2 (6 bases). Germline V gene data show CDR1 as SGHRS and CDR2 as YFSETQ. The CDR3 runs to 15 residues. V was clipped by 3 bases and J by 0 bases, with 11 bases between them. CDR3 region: CASSSLGGSTDTQYF. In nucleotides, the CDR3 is TGCGCCAGCAGCTCGCTGGGGGGTAGCACAGATACGCAGTATTTT.

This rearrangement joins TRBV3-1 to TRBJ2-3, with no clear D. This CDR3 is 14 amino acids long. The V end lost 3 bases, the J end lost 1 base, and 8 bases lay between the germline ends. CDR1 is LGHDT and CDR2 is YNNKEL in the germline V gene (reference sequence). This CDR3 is CASSHTRGTDTQYF. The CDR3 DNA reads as TGTGCCAGCAGCCACACAAGGGGCACAGATACGCAGTATTTT.

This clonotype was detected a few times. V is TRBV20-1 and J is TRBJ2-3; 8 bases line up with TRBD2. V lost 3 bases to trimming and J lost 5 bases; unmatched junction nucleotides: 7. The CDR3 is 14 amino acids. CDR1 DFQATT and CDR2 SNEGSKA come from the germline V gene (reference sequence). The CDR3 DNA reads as TGCAGTGCTAGGACATTAGCGGGAAAAGATACGCAGTATTTT. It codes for CSARTLAGKDTQYF.

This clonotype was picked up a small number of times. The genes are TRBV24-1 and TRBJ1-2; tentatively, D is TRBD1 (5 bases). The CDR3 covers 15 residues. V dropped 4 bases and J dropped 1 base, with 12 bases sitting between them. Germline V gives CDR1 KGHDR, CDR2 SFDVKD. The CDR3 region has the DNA TGTGCCACCAGTGACACCGGGACGGTTAACTATGGCTACACCTTC. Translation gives CATSDTGTVNYGYTF.

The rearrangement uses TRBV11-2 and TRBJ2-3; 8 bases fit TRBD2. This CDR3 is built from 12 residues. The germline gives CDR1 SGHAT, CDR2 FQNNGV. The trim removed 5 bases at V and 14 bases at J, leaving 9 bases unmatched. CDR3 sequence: CASSPLRGVLYF. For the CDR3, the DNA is TGTGCCAGCAGCCCACTGCGGGGGGTTTTGTATTTT.